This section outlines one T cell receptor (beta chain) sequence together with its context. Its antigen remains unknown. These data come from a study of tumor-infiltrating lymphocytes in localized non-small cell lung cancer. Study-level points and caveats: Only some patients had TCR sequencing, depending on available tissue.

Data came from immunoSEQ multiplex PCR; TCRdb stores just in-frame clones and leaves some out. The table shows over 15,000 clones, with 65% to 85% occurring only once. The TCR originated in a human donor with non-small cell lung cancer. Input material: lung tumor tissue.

CDR3 sequence (DNA): TGTGCCAGTACCCGAGGGAGCCTCACAGATACGCAGTATTTT. Its translation: CASTRGSLTDTQYF. The chain joins TRBV19 to TRBJ2-3, with TRBD2 as a possible D gene (5 bases). V was cut by 7 bases and J by 2 bases, with 13 bases left in between. The CDR3 covers 14 residues. Germline CDR1 and CDR2: LNHDA and SQIVND (reference sequence).